This T cell receptor beta chain is from a study of cytomegalovirus exposure and HLA in healthy donors. CDR1 and CDR2 (germline): MNHNY, SVGAGI (reference sequence). The CDR3 loop spans 14 amino acids. The ends were cut back, 5 bases at V and 3 bases at J, with 11 bases in the middle. Separate from the approximately 600-subject first cohort was the approximately 120-subject validation cohort, to which the donors belonged. The study's findings and limits: There were some public TCRs occurring in many donors, but most TCR sequences were rare. Researchers catalogued roughly 150 TCR beta chains as cytomegalovirus-associated. The classifier was said to identify cytomegalovirus status with high specificity and sensitivity.

Concerning this clone: Its antigen is not identified.

The protocol was immunoSEQ multiplex PCR, while the TCRdb copy is restricted to in-frame clones and leaves out a portion. The repertoire holds 65,000 to 90,000 clones, with roughly 96% as singletons. This clonotype was obtained from a man between 18 and 35 years old in good health and CMV-seronegative. The chain has TRBV6-6 and TRBJ2-1; D might be TRBD2 (5 bases). Sequences were obtained from PBMCs. The chain's CDR3 is CASSPIRDYNEQFF. CDR3 sequence (DNA): TGTGCCAGCAGTCCTATTCGGGACTACAATGAGCAGTTCTTC.